This TCR beta chain was recorded in a study of regulatory T cells in long-lasting Graves disease (dated by TCRdb to the early 2020s). Background for the entire study: Patients with newly diagnosed Graves' disease had been on antithyroid drugs for under 3 months. The study was registered as a clinical trial and conducted in China. Peripheral blood TCR sequencing and RNA sequencing compared persistent Graves' disease patients with newly diagnosed Graves' disease patients. TCR sequencing covered 13 persistent and approximately 20 newly diagnosed Graves' disease patients, about 35 samples in total.

This clonotype was counted between two and nine times. No cognate antigen has been identified for it. Base qualities are not provided; no much larger clone lies one nucleotide away. The sample's time point label is to be understood as: newly diagnosed GD, antithyroid drugs for less than 3 months. For both TCR sequencing and RNA sequencing, RNA was extracted from PBMCs in TRIzol. The diagnosis of Graves' disease was made according to American Thyroid Association guidelines. The patients came from an endocrinology department in Xi'an, China. Each patient gave approximately 8.8 milliliters of peripheral blood, collected in an EDTA anticoagulant tube. Ficoll Paque Plus density gradient separation was used to isolate PBMCs, and no further T cell sorting was performed. An Agilent 2100 Bioanalyzer and agarose gel were used to check RNA quality, and a NanoDrop 2000 was used to measure RNA concentration. The CDR3 measures 14 amino acids from cysteine to phenylalanine. Only CDR3 DNA is held: 42 bases, read in frame from base 1. CDR1 DFQATT and CDR2 SNEGSKA were looked up in the germline V gene (reference sequence). V gives up 0 bases and J gives up 12 bases, and the segment between their germline ends measures 20 bases.

Library creation used multiplex PCR. Sequencing instrument: Illumina HiSeq 4000. To build TCR beta libraries, CDR3 regions were amplified by Arm-PCR using iRepertoire HTBI primers. PCR products were gel purified before sequencing. As for the original processing: Gene usage analysis of CDR3 amino acid clonotypes relied on the roughly 64 TRBV and around 13 TRBJ segments identified across samples. Filtered high-quality paired reads were merged into contigs using COPE and FqMerger. BLAST was used to align contigs to the IMGT TRBV, TRBD and TRBJ reference genes, and CDR3 was defined following IMGT. Clonotypes above 0.1% frequency were classified as highly expanded clones. Shannon entropy was used to measure repertoire diversity, and the Gini coefficient was used to measure V-J evenness. Public clonotypes were defined as clonotypes shared by more than one individual. In TCRdb, the public reads were trimmed at Q25 with fastp and aligned with MiXCR, with productive beta chains retained. Merged by CDR3 protein, the rows form single entries marked with the most common genes and DNA. TCRdb assigned the V and J calls; the authors' analysis was not used. This sample lists 420,000 or so distinct CDR3 sequences; around 15% were detected once. The ten largest clones capture around a quarter of the sample.

Findings and caveats that apply to the study as a whole: Persistent disease showed preferential use of TRBV28, TRBJ1-2 and TRBJ2-5, whereas newly diagnosed disease favored TRBV20-1 and TRBJ2-1. Sequencing and analysis were limited to the TCR beta chain. A larger number of public clonotypes was shared among persistent patients (more than 2,500) than among newly diagnosed patients (roughly 930). Lower TCR Shannon entropy and fewer highly expanded clones were observed in persistent Graves' disease patients than in newly diagnosed patients, which suggested clonal expansion. The study examined only peripheral blood because the primary lesion, thyroid tissue, could not be accessed. The small sample size was acknowledged by the authors as a limitation that may reduce accuracy.

Separately, the same data were catalogued under a study of T cells in Graves' hyperthyroidism and ophthalmopathy. The second source states: A patient counted as having stable Graves' hyperthyroidism if no progression to ophthalmopathy occurred over 18 months of follow-up. The hyperthyroidism patients were between 18 and 65 years old and newly diagnosed, with a disease duration of less than 2 months. Patients with uncontrolled infections, other autoimmune diseases, pregnancy or lactation were excluded. Diagnoses were based on clinical symptoms, serum thyroxine and TRAb, thyroid ultrasound and orbital computed tomography. The first round of RT-PCR for the TCR CDR3 was performed with the HTBI primer set and the Qiagen OneStep RT-PCR kit. Most expanded thyroid clonotypes (frequency above 0.001) were also detected in blood, suggesting blood repertoires may reflect thyroid immune responses. A 13 V-J signature model separated ophthalmopathy from stable hyperthyroidism, with nearly 90% sensitivity and roughly 82% specificity in cross-validation and 80%/75% in testing. During validation, the model predicted progression to ophthalmopathy a median of around six months ahead of onset, with around 65% sensitivity and under 85% specificity. TCR V-J signatures able to tell the groups apart were searched for in a discovery cohort of 90 to 100 patients, of whom under 45 had Graves' ophthalmopathy and about 55 had stable Graves' hyperthyroidism. Whether ophthalmopathy could be predicted prospectively was tested in an independent validation cohort made up of some 20 hyperthyroidism patients plus 17 patients who later progressed to ophthalmopathy. For training and testing, the roughly 100 patients in the discovery cohort were randomly divided in a 7:3 ratio. In addition, the study compared T-cell repertoires in thyroid tissue and in blood from five to seven Graves' hyperthyroidism patients. After sampling, hyperthyroidism patients received methimazole starting at 30 mg daily, and ophthalmopathy patients received high-dose intravenous methylprednisolone. Libraries were constructed in a second round of multiplex PCR, after which size selection and purification were performed. Paired-end sequencing of the libraries was performed with 100 bp reads on an Illumina HiSeq2000. SOAPnuke was used to process the raw data, with reads discarded if the reads contained adapters or uncalled bases, had a mean Phred below 15, or lacked an exact constant-primer or identifier match. High-quality paired reads were merged using COPE v1.2.5, and each unique nucleotide sequence was defined as a clonotype. MiTCR v1.1 was used to align the clonotypes against IMGT TRBV, TRBD and TRBJ reference segments. Analysis was restricted to V-J combinations with a frequency above 0.0001, which covered 99% to 99.2% of repertoires. A TCS score was defined as the ratio between F50 (clonal expansion) and ExV (chaos), using BLOSUM62-based TCRdist between CDR3 peptides within each V-J. Welch's t-statistics and random forest reduced roughly 500 V-J features to around 14, which were used in a naive Bayes classifier (R e1071). Sample size was not statistically predetermined, and investigators were not blinded to group allocation. The paper describes TCR Vbeta CDR3 sequencing of 120 to 150 peripheral blood samples, made up of 43 ophthalmopathy patients, around 78 hyperthyroidism patients and 17 progressor patients.

The TCR sequence derives from a woman aged 18-35 years with Graves disease. Donor details come from another sample of the same person, matched by shared clones. The chain was built from TRBV20-1 and TRBJ1-1; no D gene call is confident. Sequenced material: peripheral blood mononuclear cells (PBMCs), taken at new diagnosis, from a patient treated with antithyroid drugs. CDR3 sequence: CSARDSVLRIKPFF. The base sequence is TGCAGTGCTAGAGATTCCGTTCTTAGAATCAAGCCTTTCTTT.